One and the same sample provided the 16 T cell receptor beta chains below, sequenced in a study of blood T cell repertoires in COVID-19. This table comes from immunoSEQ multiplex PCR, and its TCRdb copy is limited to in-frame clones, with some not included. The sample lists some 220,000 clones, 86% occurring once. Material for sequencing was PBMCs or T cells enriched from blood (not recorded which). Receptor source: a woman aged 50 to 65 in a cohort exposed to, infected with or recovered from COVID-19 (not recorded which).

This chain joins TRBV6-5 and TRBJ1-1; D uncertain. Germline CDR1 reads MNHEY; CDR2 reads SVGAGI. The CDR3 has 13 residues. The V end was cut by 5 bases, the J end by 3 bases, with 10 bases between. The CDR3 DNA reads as TGTGCCAGCAGTCCCAGTGAATACACTGAAGCTTTCTTT. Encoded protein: CASSPSEYTEAFF.

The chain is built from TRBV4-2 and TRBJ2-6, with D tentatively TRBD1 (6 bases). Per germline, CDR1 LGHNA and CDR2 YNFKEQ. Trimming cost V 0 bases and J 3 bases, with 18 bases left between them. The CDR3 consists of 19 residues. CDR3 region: CASSQDPGQRLLGANVLTF. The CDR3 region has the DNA TGTGCCAGCAGCCAAGATCCCGGACAGCGGCTCCTTGGGGCCAACGTCCTGACTTTC.

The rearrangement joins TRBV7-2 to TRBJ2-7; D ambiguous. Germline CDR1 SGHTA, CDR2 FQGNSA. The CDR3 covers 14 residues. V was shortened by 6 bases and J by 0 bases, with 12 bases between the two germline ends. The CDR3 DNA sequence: TGTGCCAGCAGTCAACAGATTAACTCCTACGAGCAGTACTTC. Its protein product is CASSQQINSYEQYF.

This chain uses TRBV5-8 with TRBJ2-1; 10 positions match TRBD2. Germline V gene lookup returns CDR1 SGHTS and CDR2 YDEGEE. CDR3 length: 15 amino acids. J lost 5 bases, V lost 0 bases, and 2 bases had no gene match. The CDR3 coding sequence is TGTGCCAGCAGCTTGGGGCTAGCGGGGGACAATGAGCAGTTCTTC. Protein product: CASSLGLAGDNEQFF.

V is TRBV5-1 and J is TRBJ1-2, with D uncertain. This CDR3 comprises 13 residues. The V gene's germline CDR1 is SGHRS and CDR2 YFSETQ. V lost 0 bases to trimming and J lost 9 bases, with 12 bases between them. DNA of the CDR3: TGCGCCAGCAGCTTGGTACCAGATTCTCGCTACACCTTC. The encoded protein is CASSLVPDSRYTF.

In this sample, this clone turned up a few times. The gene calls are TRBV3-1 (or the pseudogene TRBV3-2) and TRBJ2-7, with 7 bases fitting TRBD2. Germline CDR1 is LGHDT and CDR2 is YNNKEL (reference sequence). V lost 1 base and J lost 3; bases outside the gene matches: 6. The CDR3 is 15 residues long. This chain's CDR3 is CASSQGEGRGYEQYF. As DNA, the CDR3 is TGTGCCAGCAGCCAAGGGGAGGGTCGTGGCTACGAGCAGTACTTC.

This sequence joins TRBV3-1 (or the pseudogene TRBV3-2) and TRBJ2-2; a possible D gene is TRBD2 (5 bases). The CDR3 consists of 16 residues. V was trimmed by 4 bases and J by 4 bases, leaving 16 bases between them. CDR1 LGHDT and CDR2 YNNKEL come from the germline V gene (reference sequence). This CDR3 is CASSLQGRGVTGELFF. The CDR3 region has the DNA TGTGCCAGCAGCCTACAAGGCCGGGGTGTCACCGGGGAGCTGTTTTTT.

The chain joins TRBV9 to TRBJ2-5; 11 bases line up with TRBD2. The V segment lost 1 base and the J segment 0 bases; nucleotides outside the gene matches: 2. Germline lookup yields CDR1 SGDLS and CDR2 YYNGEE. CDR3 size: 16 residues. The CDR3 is CASSVFSGGDQETQYF. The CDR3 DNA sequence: TGTGCCAGCAGCGTATTTAGCGGGGGGGACCAAGAGACCCAGTACTTC.

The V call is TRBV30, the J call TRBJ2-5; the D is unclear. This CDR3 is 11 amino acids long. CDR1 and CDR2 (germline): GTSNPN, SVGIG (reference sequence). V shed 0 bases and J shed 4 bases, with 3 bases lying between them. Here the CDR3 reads CAWSVLETQYF. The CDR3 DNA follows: TGTGCCTGGAGTGTACTAGAGACCCAGTACTTC.

CDR3 DNA: TGCAGCGTTGAAGATCTTGAGACCCAGTACTTC. This sequence encodes CSVEDLETQYF. The chain uses TRBV29-1 and TRBJ2-5; no firm D call. The ends were cut back, 0 bases at V and 5 bases at J, with 4 bases in the middle. Germline loops: CDR1 SQVTM, CDR2 ANQGSEA. CDR3 length: 11 residues. Supplemented by reference TRBV29-1 and TRBJ2-5, the full variable domain reads SAVISQKPSRDICQRGTSLTIQCQVDSQVTMMFWYRQQPGQSLTLIATANQGSEATYESGFVIDKFPISRPNLTFSTLTVSNMSPEDSSIYLCSVEDLETQYFGPGTRLLVL.

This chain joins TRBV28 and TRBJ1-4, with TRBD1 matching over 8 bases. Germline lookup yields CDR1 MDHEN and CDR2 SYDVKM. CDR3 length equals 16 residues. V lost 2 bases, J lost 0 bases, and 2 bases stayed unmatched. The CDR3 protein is CASSLQGAATNEKLFF. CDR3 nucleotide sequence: TGTGCCAGCAGTTTACAGGGGGCGGCAACTAATGAAAAACTGTTTTTT.

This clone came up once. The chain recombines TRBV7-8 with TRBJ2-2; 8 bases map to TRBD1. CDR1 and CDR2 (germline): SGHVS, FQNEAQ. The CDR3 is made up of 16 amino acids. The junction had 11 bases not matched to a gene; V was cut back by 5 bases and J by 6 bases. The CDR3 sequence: CASSPAGTGWAGELFF. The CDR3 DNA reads TGTGCCAGCAGCCCAGCCGGGACAGGCTGGGCCGGGGAGCTGTTTTTT.

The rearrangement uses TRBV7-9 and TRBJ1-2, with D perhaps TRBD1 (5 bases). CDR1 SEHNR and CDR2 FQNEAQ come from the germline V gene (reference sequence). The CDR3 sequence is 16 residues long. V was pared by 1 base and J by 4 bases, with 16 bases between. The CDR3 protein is CASSLEGAGFLYGYTF. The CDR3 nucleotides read TGTGCCAGCAGCTTAGAAGGGGCAGGTTTCCTCTATGGCTACACCTTC.

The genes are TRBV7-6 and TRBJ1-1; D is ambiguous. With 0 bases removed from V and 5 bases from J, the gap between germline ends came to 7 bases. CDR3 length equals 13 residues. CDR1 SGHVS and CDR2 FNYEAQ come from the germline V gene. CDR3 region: CASSLAQQTEAFF. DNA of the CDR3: TGTGCCAGCAGCTTAGCGCAACAAACTGAAGCTTTCTTT.

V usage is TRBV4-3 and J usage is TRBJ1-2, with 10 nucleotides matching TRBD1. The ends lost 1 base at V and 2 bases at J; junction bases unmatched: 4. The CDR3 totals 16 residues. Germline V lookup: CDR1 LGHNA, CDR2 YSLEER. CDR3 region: CASSQVGQGGNYGYTF. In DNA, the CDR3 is TGCGCCAGCAGCCAAGTTGGACAGGGGGGAAACTATGGCTACACCTTC.

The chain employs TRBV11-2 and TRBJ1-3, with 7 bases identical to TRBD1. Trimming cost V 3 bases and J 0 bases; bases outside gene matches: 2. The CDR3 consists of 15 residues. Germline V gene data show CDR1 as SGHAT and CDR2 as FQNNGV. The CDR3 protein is CASSFSGGSGNTIYF. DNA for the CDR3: TGTGCCAGCAGCTTCTCAGGGGGCTCTGGAAACACCATATATTTT.